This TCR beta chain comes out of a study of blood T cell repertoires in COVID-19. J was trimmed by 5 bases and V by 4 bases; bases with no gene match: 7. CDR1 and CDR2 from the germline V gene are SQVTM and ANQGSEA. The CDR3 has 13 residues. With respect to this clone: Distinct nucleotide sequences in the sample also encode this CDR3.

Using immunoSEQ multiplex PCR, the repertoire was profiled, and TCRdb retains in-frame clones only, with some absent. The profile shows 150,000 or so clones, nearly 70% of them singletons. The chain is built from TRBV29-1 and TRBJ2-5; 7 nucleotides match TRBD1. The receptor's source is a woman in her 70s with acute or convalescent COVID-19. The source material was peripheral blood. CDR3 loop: CSVGQGVGETQYF. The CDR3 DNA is TGCAGCGTTGGACAGGGAGTGGGGGAGACCCAGTACTTC.